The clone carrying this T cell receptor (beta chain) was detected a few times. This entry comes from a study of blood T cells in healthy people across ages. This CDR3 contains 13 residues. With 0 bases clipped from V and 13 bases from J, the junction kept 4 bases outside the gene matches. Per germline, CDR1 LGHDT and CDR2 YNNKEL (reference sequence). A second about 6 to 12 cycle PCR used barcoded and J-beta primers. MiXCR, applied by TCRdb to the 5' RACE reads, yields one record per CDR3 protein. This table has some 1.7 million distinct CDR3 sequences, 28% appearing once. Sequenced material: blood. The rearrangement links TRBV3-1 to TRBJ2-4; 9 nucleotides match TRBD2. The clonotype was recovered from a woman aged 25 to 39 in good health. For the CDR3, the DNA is TGTGCCAGCAGCCAAGATAGGCGGGAGGGGCAGTACTTC. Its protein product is CASSQDRREGQYF.